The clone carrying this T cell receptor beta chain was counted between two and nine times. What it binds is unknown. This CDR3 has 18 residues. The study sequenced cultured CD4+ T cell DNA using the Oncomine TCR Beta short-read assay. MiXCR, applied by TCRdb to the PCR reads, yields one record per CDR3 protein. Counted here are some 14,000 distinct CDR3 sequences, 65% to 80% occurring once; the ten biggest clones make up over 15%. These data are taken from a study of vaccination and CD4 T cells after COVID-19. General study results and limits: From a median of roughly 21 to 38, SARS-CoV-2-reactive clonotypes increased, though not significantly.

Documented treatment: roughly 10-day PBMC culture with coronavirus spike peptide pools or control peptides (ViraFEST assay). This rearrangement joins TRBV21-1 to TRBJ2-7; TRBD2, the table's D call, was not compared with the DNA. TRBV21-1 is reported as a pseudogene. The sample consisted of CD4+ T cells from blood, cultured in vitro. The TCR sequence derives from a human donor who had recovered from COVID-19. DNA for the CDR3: TGTGCCAGCAGCAAAATAAAGTTAAGGACTAGCGGGAGGTACGAGCAGTACTTC. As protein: CASSKIKLRTSGRYEQYF.